This T cell receptor (beta chain) came from a study of shared clonotypes between healthy human individuals. Study-level points and caveats: Approximately 5% was the fraction of naive CD4 clonotypes found shared across four donors. Only blood was sampled, and tissue TCR repertoires likely differ from blood ones.

The table lists this clone with a count of one. Its specificity is unknown. Some clones are missing from TCRdb's copy, which holds only in-frame ones; the method was immunoSEQ multiplex PCR. The table has roughly 410,000 clones, around 96% seen once. The authors combined CD45RO+ cells with CCR7-negative CD45RA+ TemRA cells as CD8 memory. The germline V gene has CDR1 SGHTA and CDR2 FQGNSA. The CDR3 length is 15 residues. After removal of 5 bases from V and 3 bases from J, the junction contained 4 bases not matched to a gene. The chain couples TRBV7-2 to TRBJ2-3, with TRBD1 matching 11 bases. This TCR was sampled from a man aged 30 to 39 in good health. The specimen sequenced was memory CD8+ T cells sorted from blood. Sample subset: CD45RO+ cells pooled with CCR7-negative TemRA cells. The CDR3 region has the DNA TGTGCCAGCAGCCGGGGACAGGGGGGGACAGATACGCAGTATTTT. It yields the protein CASSRGQGGTDTQYF.